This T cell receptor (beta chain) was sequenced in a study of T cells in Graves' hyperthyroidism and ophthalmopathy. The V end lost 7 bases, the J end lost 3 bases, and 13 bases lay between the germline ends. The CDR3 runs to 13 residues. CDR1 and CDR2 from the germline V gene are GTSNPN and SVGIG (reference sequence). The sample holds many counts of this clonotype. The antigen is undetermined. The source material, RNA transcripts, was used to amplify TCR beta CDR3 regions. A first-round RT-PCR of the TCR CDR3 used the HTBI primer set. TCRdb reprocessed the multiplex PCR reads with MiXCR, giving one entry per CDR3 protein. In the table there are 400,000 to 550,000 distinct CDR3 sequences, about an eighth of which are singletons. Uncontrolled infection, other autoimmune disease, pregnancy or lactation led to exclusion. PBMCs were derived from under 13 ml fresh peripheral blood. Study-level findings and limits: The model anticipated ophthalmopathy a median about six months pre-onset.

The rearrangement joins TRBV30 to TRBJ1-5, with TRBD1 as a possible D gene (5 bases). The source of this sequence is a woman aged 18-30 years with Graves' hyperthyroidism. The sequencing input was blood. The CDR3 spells CALGGDFNQPQHF. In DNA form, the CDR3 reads TGTGCCTTGGGGGGGGACTTCAATCAGCCCCAGCATTTT.